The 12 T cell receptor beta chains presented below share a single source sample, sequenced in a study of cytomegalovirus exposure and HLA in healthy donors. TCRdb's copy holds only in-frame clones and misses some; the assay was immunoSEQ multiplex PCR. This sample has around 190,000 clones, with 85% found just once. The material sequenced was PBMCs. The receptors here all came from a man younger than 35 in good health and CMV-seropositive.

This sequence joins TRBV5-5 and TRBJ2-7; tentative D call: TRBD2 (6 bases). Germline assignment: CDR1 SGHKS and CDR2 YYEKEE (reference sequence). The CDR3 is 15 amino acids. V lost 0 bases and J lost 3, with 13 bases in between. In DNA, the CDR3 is TGTGCCAGCAGCTTGGATCTAGCGAAGAACTACGAGCAGTACTTC. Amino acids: CASSLDLAKNYEQYF.

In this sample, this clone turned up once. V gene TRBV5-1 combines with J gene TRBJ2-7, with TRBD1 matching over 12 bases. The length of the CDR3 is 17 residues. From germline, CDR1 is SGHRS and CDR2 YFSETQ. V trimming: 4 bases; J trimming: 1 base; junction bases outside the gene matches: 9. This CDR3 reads CASSLPGQGAFSYEQYF. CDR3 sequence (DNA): TGCGCCAGCAGCCTTCCGGGACAGGGGGCTTTTTCCTACGAGCAGTACTTC.

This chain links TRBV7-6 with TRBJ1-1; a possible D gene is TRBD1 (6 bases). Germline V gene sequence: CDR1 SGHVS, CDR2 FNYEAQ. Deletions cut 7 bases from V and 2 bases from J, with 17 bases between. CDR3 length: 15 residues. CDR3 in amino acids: CASIPRGDLNTEAFF. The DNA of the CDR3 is TGTGCCAGCATCCCCAGGGGCGATTTAAACACTGAAGCTTTCTTT.

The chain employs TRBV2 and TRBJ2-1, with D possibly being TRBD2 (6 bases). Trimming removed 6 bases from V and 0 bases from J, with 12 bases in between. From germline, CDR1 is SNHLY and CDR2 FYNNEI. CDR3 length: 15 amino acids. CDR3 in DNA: TGTGCCAGCAGGCCCCTAGCGTCCTCCTACAATGAGCAGTTCTTC. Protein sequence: CASRPLASSYNEQFF.

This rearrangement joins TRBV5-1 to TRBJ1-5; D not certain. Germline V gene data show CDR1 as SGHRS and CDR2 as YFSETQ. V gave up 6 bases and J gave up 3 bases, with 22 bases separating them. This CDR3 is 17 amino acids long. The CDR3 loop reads CASTDNHHPNTNQPQHF. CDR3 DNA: TGCGCCAGCACAGACAACCACCATCCAAATACCAATCAGCCCCAGCATTTT.

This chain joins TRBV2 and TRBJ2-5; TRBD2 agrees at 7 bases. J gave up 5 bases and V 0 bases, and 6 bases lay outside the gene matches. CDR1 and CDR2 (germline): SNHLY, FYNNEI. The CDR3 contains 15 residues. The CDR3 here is CASSEASSGRETQYF. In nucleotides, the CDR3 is TGTGCCAGCAGTGAAGCCTCTAGCGGTCGGGAGACCCAGTACTTC.

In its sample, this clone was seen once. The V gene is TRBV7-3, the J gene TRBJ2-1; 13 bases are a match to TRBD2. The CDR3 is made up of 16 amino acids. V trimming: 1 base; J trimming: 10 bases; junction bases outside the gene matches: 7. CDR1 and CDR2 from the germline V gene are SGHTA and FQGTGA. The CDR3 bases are TGTGCCAGCAGCTTAAGTGGGGGGGGACTAGCGGGAGAGCAGTTCTTC. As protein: CASSLSGGGLAGEQFF.

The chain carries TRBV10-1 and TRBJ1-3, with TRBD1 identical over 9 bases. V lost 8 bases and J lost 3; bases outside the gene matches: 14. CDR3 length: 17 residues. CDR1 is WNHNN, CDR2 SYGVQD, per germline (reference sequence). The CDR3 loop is CASGPRVDRGYGNTIYF. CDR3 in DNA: TGCGCCAGCGGCCCGCGGGTGGACAGGGGCTATGGAAACACCATATATTTT.

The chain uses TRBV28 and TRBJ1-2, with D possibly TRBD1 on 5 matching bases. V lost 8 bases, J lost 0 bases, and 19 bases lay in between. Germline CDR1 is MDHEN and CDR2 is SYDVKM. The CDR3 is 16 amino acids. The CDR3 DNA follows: TGTGCCAGCGATGACGACAGTTCCCCAGCTAACTATGGCTACACCTTC. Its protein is CASDDDSSPANYGYTF.

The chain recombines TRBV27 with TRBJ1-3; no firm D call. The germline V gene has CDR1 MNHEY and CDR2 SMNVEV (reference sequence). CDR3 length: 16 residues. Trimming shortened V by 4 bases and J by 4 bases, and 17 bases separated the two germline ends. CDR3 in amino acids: CASSSAGSGSGNTIYF. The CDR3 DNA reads TGTGCCAGCAGTTCTGCGGGTTCGGGGTCCGGAAACACCATATATTTT.

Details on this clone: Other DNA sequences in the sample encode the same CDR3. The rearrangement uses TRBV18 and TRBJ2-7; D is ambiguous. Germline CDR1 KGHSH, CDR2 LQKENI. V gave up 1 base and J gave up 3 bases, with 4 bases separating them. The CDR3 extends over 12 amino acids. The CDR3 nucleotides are TGTGCCAGCTCACCACGAGGCTACGAGCAGTACTTC. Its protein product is CASSPRGYEQYF.

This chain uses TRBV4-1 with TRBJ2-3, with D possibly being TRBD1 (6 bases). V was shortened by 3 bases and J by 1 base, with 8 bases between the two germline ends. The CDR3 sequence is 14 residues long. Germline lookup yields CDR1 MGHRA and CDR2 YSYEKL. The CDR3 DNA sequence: TGCGCCAGCAGCCAGGACAGCCGCACAGATACGCAGTATTTT. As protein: CASSQDSRTDTQYF.